These 30 T cell receptor beta chains originate from one sample sequenced in a study of blood T cell repertoires in COVID-19. Repertoires were generated with immunoSEQ multiplex PCR, while TCRdb's copy carries only in-frame clones and drops some. The table records more than 35,000 clones, approximately 90% of them present only once. The sample was peripheral blood. All receptors come from a man in his sixties with acute or convalescent COVID-19.

This clone was seen only a few times. The chain carries TRBV28 and TRBJ1-6; D perhaps matches TRBD1 (5 bases). Germline V gene data show CDR1 as MDHEN and CDR2 as SYDVKM. The CDR3 sequence is 15 residues long. V dropped 3 bases and J dropped 10 bases, with 16 bases sitting between them. The CDR3 sequence is CASSFQRRGGSPLHF. The CDR3 DNA reads TGTGCCAGCAGTTTCCAGAGGAGGGGCGGATCACCCCTCCACTTT. Full variable domain (outside the CDR3, taken from reference TRBV28 and TRBJ1-6): DVKVTQSSRYLVKRTGEKVFLECVQDMDHENMFWYRQDPGLGLRLIYFSYDVKMKEKGDIPEGYSVSREKKERFSLILESASTNQTSMYLCASSFQRRGGSPLHFGNGTRLTVT.

The chain recombines TRBV19 with TRBJ1-4, with 8 nucleotides matching TRBD1. The J segment lost 0 bases and the V segment lost 9 bases, leaving 9 bases of the junction unmatched. Germline CDR1 is LNHDA and CDR2 is SQIVND (reference sequence). This CDR3 spans 16 amino acids. The CDR3 DNA reads as TGTGCCAGCAATGACAGGGGATTTGCAACTAATGAAAAACTGTTTTTT. Translated: CASNDRGFATNEKLFF.

This rearrangement joins TRBV14 to TRBJ2-3; the D gene is possibly TRBD1 (6 bases). V lost 4 bases to trimming and J lost 4 bases, with 15 bases between them. The CDR3 length is 15 residues. The germline CDR1 and CDR2 sequences are SGHDN and FVKESK. The chain's CDR3 is CASSPQWGRADTQYF. The CDR3 DNA follows: TGTGCCAGCAGCCCACAGTGGGGGCGAGCAGATACGCAGTATTTT.

This chain uses TRBV4-3 with TRBJ2-2, with TRBD2 matching over 10 bases. CDR1 LGHNA and CDR2 YSLEER come from the germline V gene. The CDR3 length is 16 residues. V lost 3 bases to trimming and J lost 3 bases; unmatched junction nucleotides: 4. The CDR3: CASSHLLAGDTGELFF. The CDR3 coding sequence is TGCGCCAGCAGCCACCTCCTAGCGGGGGACACCGGGGAGCTGTTTTTT.

This rearrangement joins TRBV10-3 to TRBJ1-1; no definite D call. The V end was cut by 7 bases, the J end by 7 bases, with 16 bases between. Germline loops: CDR1 ENHRY, CDR2 SYGVKD. The CDR3 is made up of 13 amino acids. CDR3 region: CAITRGGFGEAFF. The DNA of the CDR3 is TGTGCCATCACCCGGGGAGGATTCGGTGAAGCTTTCTTT.

The chain carries TRBV28 and TRBJ1-4, with D maybe TRBD1 (6 bases). The CDR3 contains 12 residues. Germline values: CDR1 MDHEN, CDR2 SYDVKM. V was cut by 11 bases and J by 5 bases, with 12 bases left in between. The CDR3 here is CASAGVNEKLFF. The CDR3 DNA follows: TGTGCCTCGGCAGGGGTGAATGAAAAACTGTTTTTT.

This rearrangement joins TRBV6-5 to TRBJ2-1, with 8 bases fitting TRBD2. The CDR3 is made up of 15 amino acids. Trimming cost V 2 bases and J 9 bases; bases outside gene matches: 9. Germline lookup yields CDR1 MNHEY and CDR2 SVGAGI. CDR3: CASSYHGLAKGEQFF. The CDR3 DNA follows: TGTGCCAGCAGTTACCACGGACTAGCCAAGGGTGAGCAGTTCTTC.

The rearrangement uses TRBV18 and TRBJ1-3; D not resolved. The CDR3 is made up of 16 amino acids. V was pared by 10 bases and J by 1 base, with 20 bases between. CDR1 and CDR2 from the germline V gene are KGHSH and LQKENI. The CDR3 DNA is TGTGCCACCCAAACCGTGTCCTCGGGTTCTGGAAACACCATATATTTT. Its translation is CATQTVSSGSGNTIYF.

This sequence joins TRBV28 and TRBJ2-7; 9 positions match TRBD1. CDR3 length: 12 amino acids. V lost 5 bases, J lost 6 bases, and 2 bases stayed unmatched. The V gene's germline CDR1 is MDHEN and CDR2 SYDVKM. As DNA, the CDR3 is TGTGCCAGCAGTCCGACAGGGGGCGAGCAGTACTTC. It is translated as CASSPTGGEQYF.

The gene calls are TRBV24-1 and TRBJ1-4, with D tentatively TRBD1 (6 bases). The V end lost 4 bases, the J end lost 4 bases, and 9 bases lay between the germline ends. The CDR3 contains 14 residues. The germline V gene has CDR1 KGHDR and CDR2 SFDVKD. The CDR3 reads CATSDPDSNEKLFF. Written as DNA, the CDR3 is TGTGCCACCAGTGACCCGGACAGTAATGAAAAACTGTTTTTT.

This chain links TRBV5-1 with TRBJ2-1; 8 positions agree with TRBD2. Germline values: CDR1 SGHRS, CDR2 YFSETQ. CDR3 length equals 14 residues. After removal of 4 bases from V and 7 bases from J, the junction contained 7 bases not matched to a gene. For the CDR3, the DNA is TGCGCCAGCAGCCCCCAAAGCGGGGGAAATGAGCAGTTCTTC. It codes for CASSPQSGGNEQFF.

The chain carries TRBV5-6 and TRBJ1-4; D unclear. Germline assignment: CDR1 SGHDT and CDR2 YYEEEE. This CDR3 has 14 residues. Trimming stripped 1 base from V and 1 base from J, with 5 bases between. Here the CDR3 reads CASSLYLTNEKLFF. CDR3 in DNA: TGTGCCAGCAGCTTGTACTTAACTAATGAAAAACTGTTTTTT.

The gene calls are TRBV5-5 and TRBJ2-1; D remains unclear. The germline V gene has CDR1 SGHKS and CDR2 YYEKEE (reference sequence). Trimming removed 1 base at V and 8 bases at J, with 10 bases between. This CDR3 region has 13 residues. The CDR3 loop reads CASSLWQVHEQFF. Here the CDR3 DNA reads TGTGCCAGCAGCTTGTGGCAGGTACATGAGCAGTTCTTC.

The rearrangement uses TRBV5-5 and TRBJ2-7; D not resolved. The germline V gene encodes CDR1 SGHKS and CDR2 YYEKEE (reference sequence). The CDR3 sequence is 15 residues long. Trimming cost V 5 bases and J 2 bases, with 17 bases left between them. CDR3 sequence: CASSFGSVTTYEQYV. CDR3 nucleotides: TGTGCCAGCAGTTTTGGCAGCGTTACTACCTACGAGCAGTACGTC.

This clone was seen a few times. CDR3 nucleotide sequence: TGTGCCAGCAGTGCCCCGACAGGGGGCGGAACCGGGGAGCTGTTTTTT. It translates to CASSAPTGGGTGELFF. This sequence joins TRBV27 and TRBJ2-2; TRBD1 agrees at 10 bases. There are 16 residues in the CDR3. Germline V CDR1 and CDR2: MNHEY, SMNVEV (reference sequence). V gave up 5 bases and J gave up 5 bases; unmatched junction bases: 8.

The rearrangement links TRBV11-2 to TRBJ1-4; 8 bases match TRBD1. Losses at the gene ends were 6 bases for V and 5 bases for J; bases not matched to a gene: 2. The CDR3 length is 13 residues. In germline, CDR1 is SGHAT, CDR2 FQNNGV. The CDR3 region is CASRPGGNEKLFF. In DNA form, the CDR3 reads TGTGCCAGCAGACCAGGGGGCAATGAAAAACTGTTTTTT.

J is TRBJ1-1 and V is TRBV5-1, with D hard to call. The germline gives CDR1 SGHRS, CDR2 YFSETQ. The length of the CDR3 is 17 residues. Trimming stripped 0 bases from V and 0 bases from J, with 15 bases between. The CDR3 spells CASSLVGGVGMNTEAFF. CDR3 in DNA: TGCGCCAGCAGCTTGGTTGGCGGGGTCGGCATGAACACTGAAGCTTTCTTT. Variable domain in full (rest from reference TRBV5-1 and TRBJ1-1): KAGVTQTPRYLIKTRGQQVTLSCSPISGHRSVSWYQQTPGQGLQFLFEYFSETQRNKGNFPGRFSGRQFSNSRSEMNVSTLELGDSALYLCASSLVGGVGMNTEAFFGQGTRLTVV.

This clone was recorded once. The rearrangement links TRBV10-3 to TRBJ2-1; possibly TRBD2 for D (5 bases). This CDR3 has 13 residues. Trimming removed 4 bases from V and 7 bases from J, with 11 bases in between. Germline CDR1 and CDR2: ENHRY and SYGVKD. The CDR3 loop is CAISGENDNEQFF. The CDR3 region has the DNA TGTGCCATCAGTGGGGAGAATGATAATGAGCAGTTCTTC.

This chain joins TRBV6-2 or TRBV6-3 and TRBJ2-2; 7 bases line up with TRBD2. Germline V CDR1 and CDR2: MNHEY, SVGEGT. The J segment lost 2 bases and the V segment lost 3 bases, leaving 9 bases of the junction unmatched. The CDR3 is 17 amino acids. The CDR3 DNA follows: TGTGCCAGCAGTTATGAGGCGGGAGTAGGCAACACCGGGGAGCTGTTTTTT. Its protein is CASSYEAGVGNTGELFF.

The rearrangement joins TRBV5-5 to TRBJ1-4; 8 nucleotides match TRBD1. With V trimmed by 4 bases and J by 7 bases, 3 bases remained unmatched. The CDR3 has 13 residues. Germline V gives CDR1 SGHKS, CDR2 YYEKEE (reference sequence). The DNA of the CDR3 is TGTGCCAGCAGCCCGACAGGGGTTGAAAAACTGTTTTTT. Translated: CASSPTGVEKLFF.

J is TRBJ1-1 and V is TRBV25-1; 7 bases match TRBD1. The germline gives CDR1 MGHDK, CDR2 SYGVNS. The CDR3 is made up of 14 amino acids. The junction had 6 bases not matched to a gene; V was cut back by 7 bases and J by 1 base. This CDR3 is CASIGGQRNTEAFF. The CDR3 DNA sequence: TGTGCCAGCATCGGGGGACAGCGGAACACTGAAGCTTTCTTT.

J is TRBJ1-3 and V is TRBV10-1; 7 nucleotides agree with TRBD1. The junction had 5 bases not matched to a gene; V was cut back by 5 bases and J by 4 bases. The CDR3 totals 14 residues. Per the germline V gene, CDR1 is WNHNN and CDR2 is SYGVQD (reference sequence). The CDR3 DNA follows: TGCGCCAGCAGTTTTGGGACAGCGGGAAACACCATATATTTT. As protein: CASSFGTAGNTIYF.

This clone was counted a few times. V gene TRBV2 combines with J gene TRBJ1-1, with a possible D match to TRBD1 (5 bases). Trimming removed 8 bases from V and 8 bases from J, with 21 bases in between. The CDR3 is 14 residues long. Germline V gives CDR1 SNHLY, CDR2 FYNNEI. For the CDR3, the DNA is TGTGCCAGCCTCTCGGGGAGGGGACTTGGGGAAGCTTTCTTT. This encodes CASLSGRGLGEAFF.

CDR3 DNA sequence: TGTGCCAGCAGGGGTGGGACAGGTAACACTGAAGCTTTCTTT. Translating gives CASRGGTGNTEAFF. The V and J genes are TRBV27 and TRBJ1-1, with 8 positions matching TRBD1. V gave up 6 bases and J gave up 2 bases; unmatched junction bases: 5. Germline V gives CDR1 MNHEY, CDR2 SMNVEV (reference sequence). This CDR3 region has 14 residues.

The chain is built from TRBV7-9 and TRBJ1-4; D not certain. The CDR3 loop spans 15 amino acids. Germline V gene sequence: CDR1 SEHNR, CDR2 FQNEAQ (reference sequence). Trimming shortened V by 5 bases and J by 8 bases, and 18 bases separated the two germline ends. Written as DNA, the CDR3 is TGTGCCAGCAGCCCATTCGGAGGGAGTATCGAAAAACTGTTTTTT. It specifies CASSPFGGSIEKLFF.

The chain combines TRBV28 with TRBJ2-7; D remains unclear. CDR3 length equals 12 residues. CDR1 MDHEN and CDR2 SYDVKM come from the germline V gene. Trimming removed 3 bases at V and 2 bases at J, with 5 bases between. The CDR3 bases are TGTGCCAGCAGTTTCACTGCCTACGAGCAGTACTTC. Translating gives CASSFTAYEQYF.

The chain combines TRBV7-2 with TRBJ1-4; 8 bases align to TRBD1. J lost 14 bases, V lost 2 bases, and 7 bases had no gene match. The CDR3 runs to 13 residues. CDR1 and CDR2 from the germline V gene are SGHTA and FQGNSA. The CDR3: CASSLRQGTWLFF. In nucleotides, the CDR3 is TGTGCCAGCAGCTTACGACAGGGGACATGGCTGTTTTTT.

The V call is TRBV6-1, the J call TRBJ1-5, with unresolved D. The CDR3 contains 14 residues. V lost 2 bases and J lost 8, with 13 bases in between. CDR1 is MNHNS and CDR2 is SASEGT in the germline V gene. The CDR3, as DNA: TGTGCCAGCAGTGAATCTGCAGGTTTGAAGCCCCAGCATTTT. This encodes CASSESAGLKPQHF.

The V and J genes are TRBV14 and TRBJ2-2, with TRBD1 identical over 8 bases. Losses at the gene ends were 0 bases for V and 4 bases for J; bases not matched to a gene: 7. The CDR3 contains 17 residues. The germline V gene encodes CDR1 SGHDN and CDR2 FVKESK. The DNA of the CDR3 is TGTGCCAGCAGCCAAGAATTTTGGACAGGGAGCACCGGGGAGCTGTTTTTT. Encoded protein: CASSQEFWTGSTGELFF. The full variable domain, its missing parts supplied by reference TRBV14 and TRBJ2-2, is EAGVTQFPSHSVIEKGQTVTLRCDPISGHDNLYWYRRVMGKEIKFLLHFVKESKQDESGMPNNRFLAERTGGTYSTLKVQPAELEDSGVYFCASSQEFWTGSTGELFFGEGSRLTVL.

The chain recombines TRBV3-1 (or the pseudogene TRBV3-2) with TRBJ2-5; D is perhaps TRBD2 (6 bases). Trimming left V 4 bases short and J 7 bases short, with 16 bases between. The CDR3 runs to 14 residues. The germline gives CDR1 LGHDT, CDR2 YNNKEL (reference sequence). The DNA of the CDR3 is TGTGCCAGCAGCCTGCCGGGCGGGGAGGCGACCCAGTACTTC. This sequence encodes CASSLPGGEATQYF.